These T cell receptor beta chains were read from a single sample in a study of shared clonotypes between healthy human individuals. Sequenced by immunoSEQ multiplex PCR; TCRdb stores in-frame clones only, minus some. The table lists about 2 million clones, 85% to 95% of them singletons. The material sequenced was naive CD4+ T cells sorted from blood. All receptors derive from a young man in good health. The CDR3 runs from the conserved cysteine through the conserved F or W. D genes are given only for firm matches. Clone size is shown for a subset of rows, as once, few, many or a class of expanded clone.

CDR3 protein: CASSRGQGQTEAFF
CDR3 DNA: TGTGCCAGCAGCCGAGGACAGGGGCAAACTGAAGCTTTCTTT
J gene: TRBJ1-1
clone size: NA
D gene: TRBD1
V gene: TRBV7-9

CDR3 protein: CASSLAGGAKNIQYF
CDR3 DNA: TGTGCCAGCAGCTTGGCGGGCGGAGCCAAAAACATTCAGTACTTC
J gene: TRBJ2-4
clone size: NA
D gene: NA
V gene: TRBV5-4

CDR3 protein: CASSGEGYEQYF
CDR3 DNA: TGTGCCAGCAGTGGGGAGGGGTACGAGCAGTACTTC
J gene: TRBJ2-7
clone size: NA
D gene: TRBD2
V gene: TRBV7-9

CDR3 protein: CASSQSDTQYF
CDR3 DNA: TGTGCCAGCAGTCAGTCAGATACGCAGTATTTT
J gene: TRBJ2-3
clone size: once
D gene: NA
V gene: TRBV6-5

CDR3 protein: CASSDPGQNTDTQYF
CDR3 DNA: TGCGCCAGCAGTGACCCGGGACAGAACACAGATACGCAGTATTTT
J gene: TRBJ2-3
clone size: NA
D gene: TRBD1
V gene: TRBV10-1

CDR3 protein: CASSQGYAEKLFF
CDR3 DNA: TGCGCCAGCAGCCAAGGATATGCTGAAAAACTGTTTTTT
J gene: TRBJ1-4
clone size: NA
D gene: NA
V gene: TRBV4-3

CDR3 protein: CASSPEGRNYGYTF
CDR3 DNA: TGTGCCAGCAGCCCGGAAGGGCGGAACTATGGCTACACCTTC
J gene: TRBJ1-2
clone size: NA
D gene: NA
V gene: TRBV5-6

CDR3 protein: CASTTASTDTQYF
CDR3 DNA: TGTGCCTCGACGACAGCCTCCACAGATACGCAGTATTTT
J gene: TRBJ2-3
clone size: NA
D gene: NA
V gene: TRBV30

CDR3 protein: CASSQRGTDTQYF
CDR3 DNA: TGCGCCAGCAGCCAACGGGGGACAGATACGCAGTATTTT
J gene: TRBJ2-3
clone size: NA
D gene: NA
V gene: TRBV4-3

CDR3 protein: CASSPIIWGAEEKLFF
CDR3 DNA: TGTGCCAGCAGTCCGATTATATGGGGGGCGGAGGAAAAACTGTTTTTT
J gene: TRBJ1-4
clone size: NA
D gene: NA
V gene: TRBV27

CDR3 protein: CASSPGGMKTQYF
CDR3 DNA: TGTGCCAGCTCACCGGGCGGGATGAAGACCCAGTACTTC
J gene: TRBJ2-5
clone size: NA
D gene: NA
V gene: TRBV18

CDR3 protein: CASSLGASGPLKFEQYF
CDR3 DNA: TGTGCCAGCAGCTTAGGGGCTAGCGGGCCCCTAAAGTTCGAGCAGTACTTC
J gene: TRBJ2-7
clone size: NA
D gene: TRBD2
V gene: TRBV13

CDR3 protein: CASSKQGEETQYF
CDR3 DNA: TGTGCCAGTAGTAAACAGGGTGAGGAGACCCAGTACTTC
J gene: TRBJ2-5
clone size: NA
D gene: NA
V gene: TRBV19

CDR3 protein: CASSEALDTRYQPQHF
CDR3 DNA: TGTGCCAGCAGTGAAGCGCTTGACACAAGATATCAGCCCCAGCATTTT
J gene: TRBJ1-5
clone size: NA
D gene: NA
V gene: TRBV6-1

CDR3 protein: CASSPPWTGESIQPQHF
CDR3 DNA: TGTGCCAGCTCACCGCCCTGGACCGGGGAGTCAATTCAGCCCCAGCATTTT
J gene: TRBJ1-5
clone size: NA
D gene: NA
V gene: TRBV18

CDR3 protein: CASSVGIAGVQETQYF
CDR3 DNA: TGTGCCAGCAGCGTAGGGATAGCGGGGGTTCAAGAGACCCAGTACTTC
J gene: TRBJ2-5
clone size: NA
D gene: TRBD2
V gene: TRBV9

CDR3 protein: CAISESFYGYTF
CDR3 DNA: TGTGCCATCAGTGAGTCGTTCTATGGCTACACCTTC
J gene: TRBJ1-2
clone size: NA
D gene: NA
V gene: TRBV10-3

CDR3 protein: CASSLWAQVDTQYF
CDR3 DNA: TGTGCCAGCAGTTTATGGGCCCAGGTGGATACGCAGTATTTT
J gene: TRBJ2-3
clone size: NA
D gene: NA
V gene: TRBV27

CDR3 protein: CASSPRRWYSNQPQHF
CDR3 DNA: TGTGCCAGCAGTCCCCGTCGATGGTATAGCAATCAGCCCCAGCATTTT
J gene: TRBJ1-5
clone size: NA
D gene: NA
V gene: TRBV28

CDR3 protein: CASSEGVGTSGTQETQYF
CDR3 DNA: TGTGCCAGCAGTGAAGGAGTAGGGACTAGCGGGACTCAAGAGACCCAGTACTTC
J gene: TRBJ2-5
clone size: NA
D gene: TRBD2
V gene: TRBV6-1

CDR3 protein: CASSLTGGPLDTQYF
CDR3 DNA: TGTGCCAGCAGCTTAACGGGAGGGCCATTAGATACGCAGTATTTT
J gene: TRBJ2-3
clone size: NA
D gene: TRBD2
V gene: TRBV11-2

CDR3 protein: CASSYPGGETQYF
CDR3 DNA: TGTGCCAGCAGTTACCCCGGGGGGGAGACCCAGTACTTC
J gene: TRBJ2-5
clone size: NA
D gene: TRBD2
V gene: TRBV6-6

CDR3 protein: CASSYSGRGTGYTF
CDR3 DNA: TGTGCCAGCAGTTACTCCGGGCGGGGTACGGGCTACACCTTC
J gene: TRBJ1-2
clone size: NA
D gene: NA
V gene: TRBV6-6

CDR3 protein: CASSPGVRGQNTEAFF
CDR3 DNA: TGTGCCAGCTCCCCCGGGGTGAGGGGCCAGAACACTGAAGCTTTCTTT
J gene: TRBJ1-1
clone size: NA
D gene: NA
V gene: TRBV18

CDR3 protein: CASSQGFGNQPQHF
CDR3 DNA: TGTGCCAGTTCGCAGGGTTTCGGCAATCAGCCCCAGCATTTT
J gene: TRBJ1-5
clone size: NA
D gene: NA
V gene: TRBV6-6

CDR3 protein: CASSTRVDRTYEQYF
CDR3 DNA: TGTGCCAGCAGCACCAGGGTGGACCGCACCTACGAGCAGTACTTC
J gene: TRBJ2-7
clone size: NA
D gene: NA
V gene: TRBV21-1

CDR3 protein: CASSLGQISGANVLTF
CDR3 DNA: TGTGCCAGCAGCTTGGGGCAGATCTCTGGGGCCAACGTCCTGACTTTC
J gene: TRBJ2-6
clone size: NA
D gene: NA
V gene: TRBV5-1

CDR3 protein: CASSPSGRTDEKLFF
CDR3 DNA: TGTGCCAGCTCACCCTCGGGGAGGACAGATGAAAAACTGTTTTTT
J gene: TRBJ1-4
clone size: NA
D gene: NA
V gene: TRBV18

CDR3 protein: CATSRDLATVTGELFF
CDR3 DNA: TGTGCCACCAGCAGAGATCTAGCTACTGTAACCGGGGAGCTGTTTTTT
J gene: TRBJ2-2
clone size: NA
D gene: NA
V gene: TRBV15

CDR3 protein: CASSEIMSTDTQYF
CDR3 DNA: TGTGCCAGCAGCGAGATTATGAGCACAGATACGCAGTATTTT
J gene: TRBJ2-3
clone size: NA
D gene: NA
V gene: TRBV9

CDR3 protein: CASTTDRLAGKLFF
CDR3 DNA: TGTGCCAGCACCACGGACAGGCTCGCCGGAAAACTGTTTTTT
J gene: TRBJ1-4
clone size: NA
D gene: TRBD1
V gene: TRBV11-2

CDR3 protein: CATNTLLNQRGEQYF
CDR3 DNA: TGCGCCACGAACACTTTACTTAATCAAAGGGGCGAGCAGTACTTC
J gene: TRBJ2-7
clone size: NA
D gene: NA
V gene: TRBV10-1

CDR3 protein: CASSYSRTGKGFF
CDR3 DNA: TGTGCCAGCAGTTACTCGAGGACAGGGAAGGGGTTCTTC
J gene: TRBJ2-1
clone size: NA
D gene: TRBD1
V gene: TRBV6-5

CDR3 protein: CASSLGPGVLDTQYF
CDR3 DNA: TGTGCCAGCAGCTTAGGGCCGGGAGTCTTAGATACGCAGTATTTT
J gene: TRBJ2-3
clone size: NA
D gene: NA
V gene: TRBV7-2

CDR3 protein: CASSSPGQITDTQYF
CDR3 DNA: TGTGCCAGCAGCTCACCAGGGCAGATCACAGATACGCAGTATTTT
J gene: TRBJ2-3
clone size: NA
D gene: NA
V gene: TRBV27

CDR3 protein: CASLKRSSRGTEAFF
CDR3 DNA: TGTGCCAGCCTTAAGCGGTCCAGCAGAGGCACTGAAGCTTTCTTT
J gene: TRBJ1-1
clone size: NA
D gene: NA
V gene: TRBV6-5

CDR3 protein: CASSPWVDTGELFF
CDR3 DNA: TGTGCCAGCTCACCATGGGTGGACACCGGGGAGCTGTTTTTT
J gene: TRBJ2-2
clone size: NA
D gene: NA
V gene: TRBV18

CDR3 protein: CASSESRQGAKRGTGELFF
CDR3 DNA: TGCGCCAGCAGTGAGTCGCGACAGGGGGCAAAAAGGGGCACCGGGGAGCTGTTTTTT
J gene: TRBJ2-2
clone size: NA
D gene: TRBD1
V gene: TRBV10-1

CDR3 protein: CAISEGSSYEQYF
CDR3 DNA: TGTGCCATCAGCGAGGGGTCCTCCTACGAGCAGTACTTC
J gene: TRBJ2-7
clone size: NA
D gene: NA
V gene: TRBV10-3

CDR3 protein: CAWSGQGNTEAFF
CDR3 DNA: TGTGCCTGGAGTGGGCAAGGGAACACTGAAGCTTTCTTT
J gene: TRBJ1-1
clone size: NA
D gene: NA
V gene: TRBV30

CDR3 protein: CASFSLNTEAFF
CDR3 DNA: TGTGCCAGCTTTAGTTTGAACACTGAAGCTTTCTTT
J gene: TRBJ1-1
clone size: NA
D gene: NA
V gene: TRBV6-5

CDR3 protein: CAISERVNLAGGQETQYF
CDR3 DNA: TGTGCCATCAGTGAGAGGGTGAACCTAGCGGGAGGACAAGAGACCCAGTACTTC
J gene: TRBJ2-5
clone size: NA
D gene: TRBD2
V gene: TRBV10-3

CDR3 protein: CAISVDSPSAAFF
CDR3 DNA: TGTGCCATCAGTGTTGACAGCCCCTCAGCAGCTTTCTTT
J gene: TRBJ1-1
clone size: NA
D gene: NA
V gene: TRBV10-3

CDR3 protein: CASIVQETQYF
CDR3 DNA: TGTGCCAGCATCGTACAAGAGACCCAGTACTTC
J gene: TRBJ2-5
clone size: NA
D gene: NA
V gene: TRBV7-9

CDR3 protein: CASRPLAGGTDTQYF
CDR3 DNA: TGTGCCAGCAGACCTCTAGCGGGGGGCACAGATACGCAGTATTTT
J gene: TRBJ2-3
clone size: NA
D gene: TRBD2
V gene: TRBV6-6

CDR3 protein: CASTPSRGTEAFF
CDR3 DNA: TGTGCCAGCACCCCTTCACGGGGCACTGAAGCTTTCTTT
J gene: TRBJ1-1
clone size: NA
D gene: NA
V gene: TRBV2